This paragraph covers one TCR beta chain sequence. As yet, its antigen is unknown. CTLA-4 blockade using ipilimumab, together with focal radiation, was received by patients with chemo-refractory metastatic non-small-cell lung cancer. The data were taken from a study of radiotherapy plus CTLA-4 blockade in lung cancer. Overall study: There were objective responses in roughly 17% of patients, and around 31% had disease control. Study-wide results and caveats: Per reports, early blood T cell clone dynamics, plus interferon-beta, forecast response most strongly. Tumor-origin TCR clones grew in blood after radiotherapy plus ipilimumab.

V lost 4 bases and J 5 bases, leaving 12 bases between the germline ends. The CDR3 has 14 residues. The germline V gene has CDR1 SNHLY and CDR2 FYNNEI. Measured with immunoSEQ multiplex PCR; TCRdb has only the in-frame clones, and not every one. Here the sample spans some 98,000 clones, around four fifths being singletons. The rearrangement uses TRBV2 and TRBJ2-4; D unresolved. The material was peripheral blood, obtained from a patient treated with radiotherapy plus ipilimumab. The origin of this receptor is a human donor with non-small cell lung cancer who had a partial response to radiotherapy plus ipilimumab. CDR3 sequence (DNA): TGTGCCAGCAGTGGTTCAGGTGTCGAAAACATTCAGTACTTC. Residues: CASSGSGVENIQYF.